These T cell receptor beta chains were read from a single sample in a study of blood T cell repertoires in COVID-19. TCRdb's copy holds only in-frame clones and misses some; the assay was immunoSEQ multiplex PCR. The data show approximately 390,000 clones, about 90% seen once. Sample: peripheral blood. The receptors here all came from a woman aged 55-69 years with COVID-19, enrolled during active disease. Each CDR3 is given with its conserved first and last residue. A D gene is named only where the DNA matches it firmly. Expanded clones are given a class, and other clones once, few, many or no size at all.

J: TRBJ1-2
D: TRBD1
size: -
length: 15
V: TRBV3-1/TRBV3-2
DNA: TGTGCCAGCAGCCTGGAGGGATGGGGACAGTATGGCTACACCTTC
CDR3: CASSLEGWGQYGYTF

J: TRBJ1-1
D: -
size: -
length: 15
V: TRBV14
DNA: TGTGCCAGCAGCCAAGTCTCCGGGGGGCCCACTGAAGCTTTCTTT
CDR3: CASSQVSGGPTEAFF

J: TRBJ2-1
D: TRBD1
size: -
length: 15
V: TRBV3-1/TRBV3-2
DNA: TGTGCCAGCAGCCGGGGGACAGCCAATAACAATGAGCAGTTCTTC
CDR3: CASSRGTANNNEQFF

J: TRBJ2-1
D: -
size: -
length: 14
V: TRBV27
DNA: TGTGCCAGCAGTTCTGGGCCTGAAGGCAATGAGCAGTTCTTC
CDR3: CASSSGPEGNEQFF

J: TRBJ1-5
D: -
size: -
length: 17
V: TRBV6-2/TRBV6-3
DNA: TGTGCCAGCAGTGACGGTGGGACACTGTATAGCAATCAGCCCCAGCATTTT
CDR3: CASSDGGTLYSNQPQHF

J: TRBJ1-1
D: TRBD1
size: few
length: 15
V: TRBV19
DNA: TGTGCCAGTACCTTTTCTACAGGGGGGTTCACTGAAGCTTTCTTT
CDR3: CASTFSTGGFTEAFF

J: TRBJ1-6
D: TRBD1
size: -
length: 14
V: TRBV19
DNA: TGTGCCAGTAGTACCGGGACAGGCGGCTCACCCCTCCACTTT
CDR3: CASSTGTGGSPLHF

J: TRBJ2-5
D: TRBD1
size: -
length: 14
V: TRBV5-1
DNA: TGCGCCAGCAGCCCGGACAGGATCCAAGAGACCCAGTACTTC
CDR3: CASSPDRIQETQYF

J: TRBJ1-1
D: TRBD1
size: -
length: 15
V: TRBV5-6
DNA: TGTGCCAGCAGCTTGGGGACAGGGAGTAACACTGAAGCTTTCTTT
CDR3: CASSLGTGSNTEAFF

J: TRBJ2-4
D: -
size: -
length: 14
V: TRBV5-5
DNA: TGTGCCAGCAGGGAGGGACTAGCCAAAAACATTCAGTACTTC
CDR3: CASREGLAKNIQYF

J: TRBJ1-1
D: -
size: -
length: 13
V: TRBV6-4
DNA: TGTGCCAGCAGTACAGGCATGAACACTGAAGCTTTCTTT
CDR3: CASSTGMNTEAFF

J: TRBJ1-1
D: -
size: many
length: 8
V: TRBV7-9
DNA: TGTGCCAGCACGGACGGGTTCTTT
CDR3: CASTDGFF

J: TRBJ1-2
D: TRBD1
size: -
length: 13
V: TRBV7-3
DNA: TGTGCCAGCAGCCCAGGCCAGGGGGCGGGCTACACCTTC
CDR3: CASSPGQGAGYTF

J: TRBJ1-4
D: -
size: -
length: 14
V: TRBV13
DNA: TGTGCCAGCAGCTCCCGGGGGACGAGTGAAAAACTGTTTTTT
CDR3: CASSSRGTSEKLFF

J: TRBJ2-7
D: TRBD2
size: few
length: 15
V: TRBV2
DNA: TGTGCCAGCAGGGCCGGGACTAGCATCCCCTACGAGCAGTACTTC
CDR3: CASRAGTSIPYEQYF

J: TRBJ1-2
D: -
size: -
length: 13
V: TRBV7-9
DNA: TGTGCCAGCAGCTTGGGGGGAACCTATGGCTACACCTTC
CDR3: CASSLGGTYGYTF

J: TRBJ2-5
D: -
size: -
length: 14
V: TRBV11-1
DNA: TGTGCCAGCAGCTCCCAGGGTTACCAAGAGACCCAGTACTTC
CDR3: CASSSQGYQETQYF

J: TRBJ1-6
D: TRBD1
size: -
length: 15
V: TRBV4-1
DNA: TGCGCCAGCAGCCCCTCCCAGACAGGGCATTCACCCCTCCACTTT
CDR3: CASSPSQTGHSPLHF

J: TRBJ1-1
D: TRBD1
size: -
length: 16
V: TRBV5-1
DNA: TGCGCCAGCAGCTTGACAGGGGGCGGAGGAGACACTGAAGCTTTCTTT
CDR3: CASSLTGGGGDTEAFF

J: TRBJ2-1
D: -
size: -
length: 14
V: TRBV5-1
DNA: TGCGCCAGCAGCCCGTCCCGGGACTTCGGGGAGCAGTTCTTC
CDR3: CASSPSRDFGEQFF

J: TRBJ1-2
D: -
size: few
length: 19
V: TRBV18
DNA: TGTGCCAGCTCACCACAAAGGCAAGGGGGTCAGCAACCCAACTATGGCTACACCTTC
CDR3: CASSPQRQGGQQPNYGYTF

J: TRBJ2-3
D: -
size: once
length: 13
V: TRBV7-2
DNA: TGTGCCAGCAGCTTAGATAGGGGGGATACGCAGTATTTT
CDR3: CASSLDRGDTQYF

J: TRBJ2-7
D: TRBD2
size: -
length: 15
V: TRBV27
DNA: TGTGCCAGCAGTTTAGCCGGGACTACCACCTACGAGCAGTACTTC
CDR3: CASSLAGTTTYEQYF

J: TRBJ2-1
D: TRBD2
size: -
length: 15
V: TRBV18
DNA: TGTGCCAGCTCAACCCCTAGCGGGGGATACAATGAGCAGTTCTTC
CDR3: CASSTPSGGYNEQFF

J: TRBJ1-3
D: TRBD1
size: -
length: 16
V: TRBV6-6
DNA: TGTGCCAGCAGTTACGGGACAGCCGACTCTGGAAACACCATATATTTT
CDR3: CASSYGTADSGNTIYF

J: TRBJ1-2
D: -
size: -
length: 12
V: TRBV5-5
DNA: TGTGCCAGCAGCACCCCGGGAAATGGCTACACCTTC
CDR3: CASSTPGNGYTF

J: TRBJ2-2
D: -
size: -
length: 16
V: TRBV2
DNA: TGTGCCAGCAGGAACTCCGGGACAATTAGTGGCGGGGAGCTGTTTTTT
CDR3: CASRNSGTISGGELFF

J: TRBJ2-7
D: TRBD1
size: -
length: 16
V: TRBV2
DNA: TGTGCCAGCAGGGGACCGACAGGGGGCAGGGTGTACGAGCAGTACTTC
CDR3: CASRGPTGGRVYEQYF

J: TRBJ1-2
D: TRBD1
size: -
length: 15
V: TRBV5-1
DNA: TGCGCCAGCAGCAGGGACAGGGCGGAGAACTATGGCTACACCTTC
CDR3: CASSRDRAENYGYTF

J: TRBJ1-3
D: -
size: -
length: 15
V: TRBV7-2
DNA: TGTGCCAGCAGCCCCCGGGCAGTCCAGGGGAACACCATATATTTT
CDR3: CASSPRAVQGNTIYF

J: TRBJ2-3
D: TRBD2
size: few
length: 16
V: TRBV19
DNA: TGTGCCTCCCAGCGGGGGCCCACACAAAGCACAGATACGCAGTATTTT
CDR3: CASQRGPTQSTDTQYF

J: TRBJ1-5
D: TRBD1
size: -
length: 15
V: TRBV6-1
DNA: TGTGCCAGCAGTGACCAACAGGGGCAGGATCAGCCCCAGCATTTT
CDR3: CASSDQQGQDQPQHF

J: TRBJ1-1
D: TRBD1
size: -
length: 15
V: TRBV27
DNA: TGTGCCAGCAGACTCAGGCAGGGGGCGAACACTGAAGCTTTCTTT
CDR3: CASRLRQGANTEAFF

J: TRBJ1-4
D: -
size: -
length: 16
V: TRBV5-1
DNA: TGCGCCAGCAGCACCGAGGCGGGGTTTCTTAATGAAAAACTGTTTTTT
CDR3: CASSTEAGFLNEKLFF

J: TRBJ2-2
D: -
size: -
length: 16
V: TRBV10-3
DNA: TGTGCCATCAGTGGGGGTTCGGGGAGGAACACCGGGGAGCTGTTTTTT
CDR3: CAISGGSGRNTGELFF

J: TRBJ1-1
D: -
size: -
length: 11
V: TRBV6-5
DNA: TGTGCCAGCAGTTACTCCCACGGGATTCTCTTT
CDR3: CASSYSHGILF

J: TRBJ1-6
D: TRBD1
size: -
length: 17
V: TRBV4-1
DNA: TGCGCCAGCAGCCAAGATAGACAGGGGGCTTGGAATTCACCCCTCCGCTTT
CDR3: CASSQDRQGAWNSPLRF

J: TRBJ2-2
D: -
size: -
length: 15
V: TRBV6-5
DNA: TGTGCCAGCAGTTACGCGGGACTGCGCGCCGGGGAGCTGTTTTTT
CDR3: CASSYAGLRAGELFF

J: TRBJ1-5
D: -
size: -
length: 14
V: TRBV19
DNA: TGTGCCAGTAACAGGGACTATAGCAATCAGCCCCAGCATTTT
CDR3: CASNRDYSNQPQHF

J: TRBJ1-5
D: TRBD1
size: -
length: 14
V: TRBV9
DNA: TGTGCCAGCAGCGTCGGACAGGCGGATCAGCCCCAGCATTTT
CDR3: CASSVGQADQPQHF

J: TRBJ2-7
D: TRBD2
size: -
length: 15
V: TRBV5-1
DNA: TGCGCCAGCAGCAGATCGACCGGGGGGATCTACGAGCAGTACTTC
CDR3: CASSRSTGGIYEQYF

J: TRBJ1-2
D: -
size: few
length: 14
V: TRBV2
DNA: TGTGCCAGCAGTGAAAGGGCAGGGGTTTATGGCTACACCTTC
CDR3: CASSERAGVYGYTF

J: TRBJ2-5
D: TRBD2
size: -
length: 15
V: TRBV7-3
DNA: TGTGCCAGCAGCTTAAACGGGGGGGCCCGAGAGACCCAGTACTTC
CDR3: CASSLNGGARETQYF

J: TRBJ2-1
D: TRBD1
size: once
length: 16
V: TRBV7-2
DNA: TGTGCCAGCAGCTTAGTCGGGACAGGGGCGAAGGGTGAGCAGTTCTTC
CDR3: CASSLVGTGAKGEQFF

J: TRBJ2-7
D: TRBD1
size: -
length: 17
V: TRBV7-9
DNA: TGTGCCAGCAGCTCCACGACAGGGAAGGTCCCCTCCTACGAGCAGTACTTC
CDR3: CASSSTTGKVPSYEQYF

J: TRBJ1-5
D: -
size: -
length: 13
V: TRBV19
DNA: TGTGCCAGTGCCTTCGCCGCGCATCAGCCCCAGCATTTT
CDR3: CASAFAAHQPQHF

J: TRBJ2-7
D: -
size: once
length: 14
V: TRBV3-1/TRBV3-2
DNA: TGTGCCAGCAGCCCAGGCAGGGGGGCCTTCGAGCAGTACTTC
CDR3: CASSPGRGAFEQYF

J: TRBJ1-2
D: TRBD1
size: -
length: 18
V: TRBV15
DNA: TGTGCCACCAGCAGAGGTTATGTGGGACAGGGAAGAAACTATGGCTACACCTTC
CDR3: CATSRGYVGQGRNYGYTF

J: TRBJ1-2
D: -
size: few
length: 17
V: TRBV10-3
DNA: TGTGCCATCAGTGAGTCGGACAGTCGAAGGTGGCACTATGGCTACACCTTC
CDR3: CAISESDSRRWHYGYTF

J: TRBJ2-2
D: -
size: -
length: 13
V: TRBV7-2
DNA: TGTGCCAGCACCCACTGGAGCACCGGGGAGCTGTTTTTT
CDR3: CASTHWSTGELFF

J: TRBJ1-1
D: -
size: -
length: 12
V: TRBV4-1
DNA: TGCGCCAGCAGCCTTAGGGGGACTGAAGCTTTCTTT
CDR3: CASSLRGTEAFF

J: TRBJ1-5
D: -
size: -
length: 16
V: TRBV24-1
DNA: TGTGCCACCAGTGATTTAGGCGGCCTTAGCAATCAGCCCCAGCATTTT
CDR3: CATSDLGGLSNQPQHF

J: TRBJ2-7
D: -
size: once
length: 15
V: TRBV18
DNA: TGTGCCAGCTCACAGAGGACACCCGGTATCTACGAGCAGTACTTC
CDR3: CASSQRTPGIYEQYF

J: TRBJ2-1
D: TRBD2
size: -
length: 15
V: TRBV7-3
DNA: TGTGCCAGCAGCGTAACCCTAGCGGGGTACAATGAGCAGTTCTTC
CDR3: CASSVTLAGYNEQFF

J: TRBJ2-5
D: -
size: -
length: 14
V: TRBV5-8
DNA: TGTGCCAGCAGCCCAGGGGATGGGCACTGGACCCAGTACTTC
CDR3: CASSPGDGHWTQYF

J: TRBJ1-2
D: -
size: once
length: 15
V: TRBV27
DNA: TGTGCCAGCAGTCTGGGGCGTACTTTTGACTATGGCTACACCTTC
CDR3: CASSLGRTFDYGYTF

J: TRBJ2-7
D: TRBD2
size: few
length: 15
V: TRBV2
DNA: TGTGCCAGCAGTGGGCCGGGGGGGCCTGTAACTCAGCAGTACTTC
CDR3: CASSGPGGPVTQQYF